These T cell receptor beta chains were read from a single sample in a study of memory CD4+ T cells and cytomegalovirus serostatus. Assay used: immunoSEQ multiplex PCR; TCRdb lists only in-frame clones, some missing. The sample records around 44,000 clones, approximately 84% being singletons. The sequenced sample was memory CD4+ T cells from blood. The receptor set was obtained from an adult in good health and CMV-seronegative. Each CDR3 is given with its conserved first and last residue. A D gene is named only where the DNA matches it firmly. The size entry is marked missing in some rows and otherwise reads once, few, many or a size class.

cdr3_nt,cdr3_aa,v_call,j_call,d_call,clone_size
TGTGCCTGGAGCTTGGGACAGGGGAATTCACCCCTCCACTTT,CAWSLGQGNSPLHF,TRBV30,TRBJ1-6,TRBD1,few
TGTGCCAGCAGCTCGGACAGGGGCCAAGATACGCAGTATTTT,CASSSDRGQDTQYF,TRBV11-3,TRBJ2-3,TRBD1,-
TGTGCCAGTAGTATTGGGCAGAGATCCTACAATGAGCAGTTCTTC,CASSIGQRSYNEQFF,TRBV19,TRBJ2-1,-,-
TGTGCCAGCAGTTTACCGGACCCTTGGAATGAGCAGTTCTTC,CASSLPDPWNEQFF,TRBV6-1,TRBJ2-1,-,once
TGTGCCAGTAAACAGGGGGGCCAAATCTCCTACGAGCAGTACTTC,CASKQGGQISYEQYF,TRBV19,TRBJ2-7,TRBD1,-
TGTGCCAGTCGCGGACAGGCTCAAGAGACCCAGTACTTC,CASRGQAQETQYF,TRBV19,TRBJ2-5,TRBD1,once
TGTGCCATCAGTGAGTCGACTCCAGGGTCTGGAAACACCATATATTTT,CAISESTPGSGNTIYF,TRBV10-3,TRBJ1-3,-,few
TGTGCCAGCAGCCCGACAGGGTGGGGGCCAGATACGCAGTATTTT,CASSPTGWGPDTQYF,TRBV6-6,TRBJ2-3,TRBD1,-
TGTGCCAGCAGCTTCGGGCAGGGTGCTAACTATGGCTACACCTTC,CASSFGQGANYGYTF,TRBV5-6,TRBJ1-2,-,-
TGCGCCAGCAGGACCGGGACAGGGCCCTACGAGCAGTACTTC,CASRTGTGPYEQYF,TRBV5-1,TRBJ2-7,TRBD1,-
TGCAGCGTTCTCTTCACTCTACAAACAGGTGGGAACACTGAAGCTTTCTTT,CSVLFTLQTGGNTEAFF,TRBV29-1,TRBJ1-1,-,-
TGCGCCAGCAGCTTGGTCGTGGGCACTGAAGCTTTCTTT,CASSLVVGTEAFF,TRBV5-1,TRBJ1-1,-,-
TGTGCCAGCAGGGGCCCCGACCCTAAGAGGGAGCAGTACTTC,CASRGPDPKREQYF,TRBV2,TRBJ2-7,-,-
TGCGCCAGCAGCTTGGGACTAGCGGGGGGCACTAGCACAGATACGCAGTATTTT,CASSLGLAGGTSTDTQYF,TRBV5-1,TRBJ2-3,TRBD2,-
TGTGCCAGCTCACCCGAGGGGGCTAACTATGGCTACACCTTC,CASSPEGANYGYTF,TRBV18,TRBJ1-2,-,-
TGTGCCTGGGGCGGGGCTTTCAAAAACATTCAGTACTTC,CAWGGAFKNIQYF,TRBV30,TRBJ2-4,-,-
TGTGCCAGCACTCTAACACTAGCCAAAAACATTCAGTACTTC,CASTLTLAKNIQYF,TRBV28,TRBJ2-4,-,-
TGTGCCTGTGCGGGGAGAAATCAGCCCCAGCATTTT,CACAGRNQPQHF,TRBV19,TRBJ1-5,-,-
TGTGCCAGCACGGGGACCTACGAGCAGTACTTC,CASTGTYEQYF,TRBV2,TRBJ2-7,-,-
TGTGCCATCAGTGCTAATGTAGCGGGGGGGCCCGGGGAGCTGTTTTTT,CAISANVAGGPGELFF,TRBV10-3,TRBJ2-2,TRBD2,-
TGTGCCAGCAGTTTATCGGCCTACAATGAGCAGTTCTTC,CASSLSAYNEQFF,TRBV6-6,TRBJ2-1,-,-
TGTGCTAGCAGCTTAGACCTCGGAGAGACCCAGTACTTC,CASSLDLGETQYF,TRBV7-7,TRBJ2-5,-,-
TGTGCCTGGAGTCCTGGGGCAGGGATGGCAGATACGCAGTATTTT,CAWSPGAGMADTQYF,TRBV30,TRBJ2-3,-,-
TGTGCCAGTAGTAGCGCGGCAGGCTGGCAGCCCCAGCATTTT,CASSSAAGWQPQHF,TRBV19,TRBJ1-5,-,-
TGTGCCAGCAGTACCCGGGAAAGTAACACCATATATTTT,CASSTRESNTIYF,TRBV11-2,TRBJ1-3,-,-
TGTGCCAGCAGCACCCTCACCTCTGGGGCCAACGTCCTGACTTTC,CASSTLTSGANVLTF,TRBV7-2,TRBJ2-6,-,once
TGTGCCAGCAGCTTAGCCGGGACCGCCCACGAGCAGTACTTC,CASSLAGTAHEQYF,TRBV11-2,TRBJ2-7,-,-